Below are 10 T cell receptor beta chains sequenced from a single sample in a study of blood T cell repertoires in COVID-19. Method: immunoSEQ multiplex PCR; TCRdb's copy keeps in-frame clones and lacks some. This sample yields about 190,000 clones, of which roughly 91% are seen a single time; approximately 6% belongs to the top ten. Sequencing used peripheral blood. These receptors were taken from a man aged 35 to 55 with active or convalescent COVID-19.

This chain joins TRBV24-1 and TRBJ1-5, with 8 nucleotides matching TRBD1. This CDR3 is built from 13 residues. The J segment lost 7 bases and the V segment lost 7 bases, leaving 5 bases of the junction unmatched. CDR1 is KGHDR, CDR2 SFDVKD, per germline. The CDR3, as DNA: TGTGCCACCAGGGGGGACAGGTTACAGCCCCAGCATTTT. Translation: CATRGDRLQPQHF.

The CDR3 loop reads CASSYNDRAGDTQYF. The CDR3, as DNA: TGTGCCAGCAGTTACAACGACAGGGCGGGAGATACGCAGTATTTT. The chain has TRBV6-2 or TRBV6-3 and TRBJ2-3; 7 nucleotides match TRBD1. Germline CDR1 MNHEY, CDR2 SVGEGT. J lost 5 bases, V lost 2 bases, and 7 bases had no gene match. The CDR3 consists of 15 residues.

This sequence joins TRBV5-1 and TRBJ1-1, with 7 nucleotides matching TRBD1. This CDR3 has 14 amino acids. CDR1 is SGHRS and CDR2 is YFSETQ in the germline V gene. The V segment lost 1 base and the J segment 6 bases; nucleotides outside the gene matches: 6. In nucleotides, the CDR3 is TGCGCCAGCAGCTTGAACAGGGGTAGGGCTGAAGCTTTCTTT. Residues: CASSLNRGRAEAFF.

The J gene is TRBJ2-3, the V gene TRBV5-6; 10 nucleotides agree with TRBD1. V was clipped by 2 bases and J by 5 bases; unmatched bases: 5. The CDR3 covers 15 residues. Looked up from germline, CDR1 is SGHDT and CDR2 is YYEEEE. CDR3 in DNA: TGTGCCAGCAGCTTCGGGACAGGGGCCGGAGATACGCAGTATTTT. The encoded protein is CASSFGTGAGDTQYF.

Note on this clone: At the DNA level, this CDR3 is encoded by other sequences in the same sample as well. V gene TRBV12-3 or TRBV12-4 combines with J gene TRBJ2-1; D possibly corresponds to TRBD1 (6 bases). V lost 5 bases, J lost 5 bases, and 7 bases lay in between. The CDR3 is 12 amino acids. CDR3 sequence reads: CASSRTDNEQFF. CDR3 sequence (DNA): TGTGCCAGCAGTCGGACAGACAATGAGCAGTTCTTC.

V and J are TRBV5-4 and TRBJ1-5, with a weak D call TRBD1 (6 bases). V lost 3 bases to trimming and J lost 4 bases, with 8 bases between them. Germline lookup yields CDR1 SGHNT and CDR2 YYREEE (reference sequence). The CDR3 runs 13 residues. The CDR3 spells CASSSGQNQPQHF. The DNA of the CDR3 is TGTGCCAGCAGCTCCGGACAGAATCAGCCCCAGCATTTT.

The chain couples TRBV4-2 to TRBJ2-7; TRBD1 is a possible D gene (6 bases). Trimming took 3 bases from V and 0 from J, leaving 15 bases between them. The CDR3 length is 16 residues. The germline gives CDR1 LGHNA, CDR2 YNFKEQ. The CDR3: CASSHFSGTPSYEQYF. CDR3 nucleotide sequence: TGTGCCAGCAGCCATTTTTCCGGGACACCCTCCTACGAGCAGTACTTC.

V gene TRBV27 combines with J gene TRBJ1-3, with 9 nucleotides matching TRBD1. Germline V gives CDR1 MNHEY, CDR2 SMNVEV (reference sequence). V was pared by 5 bases and J by 4 bases, with 12 bases of the junction left unmatched. The CDR3 is 17 amino acids. CDR3 coding DNA: TGTGCCAGCAGTCGGGGCGGGTTGGGGACAGGGGGAAACACCATATATTTT. This encodes CASSRGGLGTGGNTIYF.

This chain connects TRBV6-2 or TRBV6-3 to TRBJ2-7; 7 positions match TRBD1. There are 16 residues in the CDR3. Germline CDR1 reads MNHEY; CDR2 reads SVGEGT. Trimming took 0 bases from V and 3 from J; bases not matched to a gene: 8. The DNA for the CDR3 is TGTGCCAGCAGTTACTCGGGGACAGTATCCAACTACGAGCAGTACTTC. Its protein product is CASSYSGTVSNYEQYF.

The chain recombines TRBV27 with TRBJ2-5, with TRBD2 as a possible D gene (6 bases). Germline V gene lookup returns CDR1 MNHEY and CDR2 SMNVEV (reference sequence). V was cut by 5 bases and J by 5 bases, with 15 bases left in between. This CDR3 comprises 14 residues. Here the CDR3 DNA reads TGTGCCAGCAGTACCCTGGGACTCCTCGAGACCCAGTACTTC. It is translated as CASSTLGLLETQYF.